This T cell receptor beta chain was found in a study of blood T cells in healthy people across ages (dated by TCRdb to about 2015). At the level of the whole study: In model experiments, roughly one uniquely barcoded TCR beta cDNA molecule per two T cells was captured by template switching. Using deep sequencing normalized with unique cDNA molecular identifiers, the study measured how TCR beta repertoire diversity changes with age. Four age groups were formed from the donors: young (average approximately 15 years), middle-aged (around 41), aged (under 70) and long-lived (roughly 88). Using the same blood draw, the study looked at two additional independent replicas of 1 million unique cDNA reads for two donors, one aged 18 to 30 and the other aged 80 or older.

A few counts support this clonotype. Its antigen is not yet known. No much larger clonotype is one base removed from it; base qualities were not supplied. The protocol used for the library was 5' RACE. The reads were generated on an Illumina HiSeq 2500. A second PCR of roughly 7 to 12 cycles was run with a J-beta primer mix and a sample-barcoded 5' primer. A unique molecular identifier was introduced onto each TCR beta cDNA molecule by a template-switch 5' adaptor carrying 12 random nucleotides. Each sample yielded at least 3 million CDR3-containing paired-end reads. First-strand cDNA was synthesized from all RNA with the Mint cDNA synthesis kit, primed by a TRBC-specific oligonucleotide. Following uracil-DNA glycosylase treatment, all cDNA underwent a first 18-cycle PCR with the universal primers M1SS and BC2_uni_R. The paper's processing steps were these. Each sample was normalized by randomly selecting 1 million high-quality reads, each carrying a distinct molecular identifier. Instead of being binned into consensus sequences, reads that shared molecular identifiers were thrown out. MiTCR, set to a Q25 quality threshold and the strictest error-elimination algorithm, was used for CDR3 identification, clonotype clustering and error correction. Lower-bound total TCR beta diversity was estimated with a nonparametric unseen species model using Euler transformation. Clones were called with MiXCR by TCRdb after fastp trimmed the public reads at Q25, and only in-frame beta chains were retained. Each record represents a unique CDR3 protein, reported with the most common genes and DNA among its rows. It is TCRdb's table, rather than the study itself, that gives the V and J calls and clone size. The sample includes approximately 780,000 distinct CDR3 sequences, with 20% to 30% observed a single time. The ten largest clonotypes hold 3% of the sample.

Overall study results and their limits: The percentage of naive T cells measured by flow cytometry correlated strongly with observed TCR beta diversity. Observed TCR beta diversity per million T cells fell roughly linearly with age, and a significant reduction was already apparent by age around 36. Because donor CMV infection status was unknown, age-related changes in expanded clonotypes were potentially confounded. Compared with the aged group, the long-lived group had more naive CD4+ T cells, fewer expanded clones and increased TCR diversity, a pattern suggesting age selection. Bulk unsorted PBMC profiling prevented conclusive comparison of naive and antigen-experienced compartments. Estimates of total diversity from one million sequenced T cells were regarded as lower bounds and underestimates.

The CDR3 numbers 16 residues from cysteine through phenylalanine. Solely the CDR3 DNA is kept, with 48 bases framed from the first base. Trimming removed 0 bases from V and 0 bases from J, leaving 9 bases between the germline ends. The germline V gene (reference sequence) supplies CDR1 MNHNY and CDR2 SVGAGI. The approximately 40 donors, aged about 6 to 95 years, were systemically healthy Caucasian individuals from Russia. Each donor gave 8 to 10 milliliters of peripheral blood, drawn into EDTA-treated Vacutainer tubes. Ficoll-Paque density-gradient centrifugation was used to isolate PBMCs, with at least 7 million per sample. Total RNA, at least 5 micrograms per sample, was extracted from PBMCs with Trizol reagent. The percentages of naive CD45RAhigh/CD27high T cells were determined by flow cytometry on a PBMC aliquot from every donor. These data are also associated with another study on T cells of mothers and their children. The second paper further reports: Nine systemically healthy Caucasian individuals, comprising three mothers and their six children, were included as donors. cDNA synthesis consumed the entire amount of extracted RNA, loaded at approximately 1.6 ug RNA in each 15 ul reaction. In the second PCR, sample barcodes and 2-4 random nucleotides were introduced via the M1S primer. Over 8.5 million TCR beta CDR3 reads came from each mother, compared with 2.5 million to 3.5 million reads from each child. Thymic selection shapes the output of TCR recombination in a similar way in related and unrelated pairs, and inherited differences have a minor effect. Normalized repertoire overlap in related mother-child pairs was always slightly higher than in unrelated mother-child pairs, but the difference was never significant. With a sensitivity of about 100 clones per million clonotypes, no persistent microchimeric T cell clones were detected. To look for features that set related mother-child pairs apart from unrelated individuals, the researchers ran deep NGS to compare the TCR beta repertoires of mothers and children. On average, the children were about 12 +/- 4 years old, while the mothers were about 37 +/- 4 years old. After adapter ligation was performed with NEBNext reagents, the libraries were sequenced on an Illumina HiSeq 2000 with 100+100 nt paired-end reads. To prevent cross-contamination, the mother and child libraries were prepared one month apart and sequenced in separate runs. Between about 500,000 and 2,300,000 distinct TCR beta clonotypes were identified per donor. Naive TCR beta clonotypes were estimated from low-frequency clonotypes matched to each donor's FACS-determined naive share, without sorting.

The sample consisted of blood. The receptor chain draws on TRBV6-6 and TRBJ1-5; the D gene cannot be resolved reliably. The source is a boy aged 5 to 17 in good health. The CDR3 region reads CASSYSMGYSNQPQHF. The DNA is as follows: TGTGCCAGCAGTTACTCGATGGGCTATAGCAATCAGCCCCAGCATTTT.